A selection of T cell receptor beta chains follows, all from one sample in a study of blood T cell repertoires in COVID-19. TCRdb's copy holds only in-frame clones and misses some; the assay was immunoSEQ multiplex PCR. This sample has approximately 300,000 clones, with around 83% found just once. The source material was peripheral blood. These receptors originate from a woman between 50 and 59 years old with acute or convalescent COVID-19. CDR3s include the opening cysteine and the closing phenylalanine or tryptophan. Each record gives: D gene, CDR3 length, J gene, clone size, V gene, CDR3 DNA, CDR3 protein. D genes are given only for firm matches. Size is stated for part of the rows, as once, few or many counts, or as a class when the clone is expanded.

d_gene: NA
len: 15
j_gene: TRBJ2-3
abundance: NA
v_gene: TRBV21-1
CDR3nt: TGTGCCAGCAGCAAAAAAGGCCGGACAGCAGATACGCAGTATTTT
CDR3aa: CASSKKGRTADTQYF

d_gene: NA
len: 17
j_gene: TRBJ2-2
abundance: NA
v_gene: TRBV5-1
CDR3nt: TGCGCCAGCAGTTGGAACGCGGGGGCCTGGAACACCGGGGAGCTGTTTTTT
CDR3aa: CASSWNAGAWNTGELFF

d_gene: NA
len: 14
j_gene: TRBJ1-2
abundance: NA
v_gene: TRBV9
CDR3nt: TGTGCCAGCAGCGTAGCTAAAACCGGCTATGGCTACACCTTC
CDR3aa: CASSVAKTGYGYTF

d_gene: NA
len: 13
j_gene: TRBJ1-2
abundance: NA
v_gene: TRBV27
CDR3nt: TGTGCCAGCAGTTTATTGGGGGGTTCGGGCTACACCTTC
CDR3aa: CASSLLGGSGYTF

d_gene: TRBD1
len: 14
j_gene: TRBJ1-1
abundance: NA
v_gene: TRBV2
CDR3nt: TGTGCCAGCAGTGTAGGACAGGTGAACACTGAAGCTTTCTTT
CDR3aa: CASSVGQVNTEAFF

d_gene: TRBD1
len: 14
j_gene: TRBJ1-5
abundance: NA
v_gene: TRBV2
CDR3nt: TGTGCCAGCAGCCTAGGACAGGGGGCACAGCCCCAGCATTTT
CDR3aa: CASSLGQGAQPQHF

d_gene: NA
len: 14
j_gene: TRBJ1-1
abundance: NA
v_gene: TRBV4-2
CDR3nt: TGTGCCAGCAGCCAAGATCACCGGGACTCTGAAGCTTTCTTT
CDR3aa: CASSQDHRDSEAFF

d_gene: NA
len: 14
j_gene: TRBJ2-5
abundance: NA
v_gene: TRBV15
CDR3nt: TGTGCCACCAGCCTAGGACAAAACCAAGAGACCCAGTACTTC
CDR3aa: CATSLGQNQETQYF

d_gene: NA
len: 14
j_gene: TRBJ1-3
abundance: once
v_gene: TRBV2
CDR3nt: TGTGCCAGCAGAGCTGACAGTCCTGGAAACACCATATATTTT
CDR3aa: CASRADSPGNTIYF

d_gene: NA
len: 14
j_gene: TRBJ1-5
abundance: NA
v_gene: TRBV27
CDR3nt: TGTGCCAGCAGTTTATGGCACGGCAATCAGCCCCAGCATTTT
CDR3aa: CASSLWHGNQPQHF

d_gene: NA
len: 14
j_gene: TRBJ2-5
abundance: NA
v_gene: TRBV7-9
CDR3nt: TGTGCCAGCACGCGTCCGGGGTTGGGGGAGACCCAGTACTTC
CDR3aa: CASTRPGLGETQYF

d_gene: TRBD2
len: 17
j_gene: TRBJ2-5
abundance: NA
v_gene: TRBV15
CDR3nt: TGTGCCACCAGCAGAGAGAGTAGCGGGGCCCTGGGGGAGACCCAGTACTTC
CDR3aa: CATSRESSGALGETQYF

d_gene: NA
len: 17
j_gene: TRBJ2-6
abundance: NA
v_gene: TRBV5-1
CDR3nt: TGCGCCAGCAGCTCCTGGGGGCTACAGTCTGGGGCCAACGTCCTGACTTTC
CDR3aa: CASSSWGLQSGANVLTF

d_gene: NA
len: 12
j_gene: TRBJ1-2
abundance: NA
v_gene: TRBV3-1/TRBV3-2
CDR3nt: TGTGCCAGCAGCCACCTTAACTATGGCTACACCTTC
CDR3aa: CASSHLNYGYTF

d_gene: NA
len: 13
j_gene: TRBJ2-3
abundance: NA
v_gene: TRBV27
CDR3nt: TGTGCCAGCAGTTTATTCCCGACAGATACGCAGTATTTT
CDR3aa: CASSLFPTDTQYF

d_gene: NA
len: 17
j_gene: TRBJ2-1
abundance: once
v_gene: TRBV18
CDR3nt: TGTGCCAGCTCATCCCAACAGGGCCAGAGCTCCTACAATGAGCAGTTCTTC
CDR3aa: CASSSQQGQSSYNEQFF

d_gene: NA
len: 13
j_gene: TRBJ2-7
abundance: once
v_gene: TRBV7-3
CDR3nt: TGTGCCAGCAGCCCAACCCCGGTAAACGAGCAGTACTTC
CDR3aa: CASSPTPVNEQYF

d_gene: TRBD2
len: 14
j_gene: TRBJ2-2
abundance: NA
v_gene: TRBV27
CDR3nt: TGTGCCAGCAGTTTGCGGGAGCCACCCGGGGAGCTGTTTTTT
CDR3aa: CASSLREPPGELFF

d_gene: NA
len: 16
j_gene: TRBJ1-4
abundance: NA
v_gene: TRBV7-2
CDR3nt: TGTGCCAGCAGCTTGACTAGTTCGCAGGCTAATGAAAAACTGTTTTTT
CDR3aa: CASSLTSSQANEKLFF

d_gene: NA
len: 16
j_gene: TRBJ2-5
abundance: NA
v_gene: TRBV12-5
CDR3nt: TGTGCTAGTGGTTTGTCTATTGACTGGACTCAAGAGACCCAGTACTTC
CDR3aa: CASGLSIDWTQETQYF

d_gene: NA
len: 12
j_gene: TRBJ1-2
abundance: NA
v_gene: TRBV5-4
CDR3nt: TGTGCCAGCAGCTTTATGGAGAATGGCTACACCTTC
CDR3aa: CASSFMENGYTF

d_gene: TRBD1
len: 15
j_gene: TRBJ1-5
abundance: NA
v_gene: TRBV4-1
CDR3nt: TGCGCCAGCAGCACGGGACAGGGGGACAATCAGCCCCAGCATTTT
CDR3aa: CASSTGQGDNQPQHF

d_gene: NA
len: 14
j_gene: TRBJ1-2
abundance: NA
v_gene: TRBV27
CDR3nt: TGTGCCAGCAGTCCCTCAGGGAAATCCTACGGCTACACCTTC
CDR3aa: CASSPSGKSYGYTF

d_gene: TRBD2
len: 15
j_gene: TRBJ2-7
abundance: NA
v_gene: TRBV18
CDR3nt: TGTGCCAGCTCACCCCCATCGGGAGGTGACTACGAGCAGTACTTC
CDR3aa: CASSPPSGGDYEQYF

d_gene: TRBD2
len: 20
j_gene: TRBJ2-2
abundance: NA
v_gene: TRBV4-1
CDR3nt: TGCGCCAGCAGATCAAGAGGGACTAGCGGATTTATTGCGAACACCGGGGAGCTGTTTTTT
CDR3aa: CASRSRGTSGFIANTGELFF

d_gene: TRBD2
len: 17
j_gene: TRBJ2-2
abundance: NA
v_gene: TRBV5-4
CDR3nt: TGTGCCAGCAGCTTGCCGGGTCTAGCGGGAGACACCGGGGAGCTGTTTTTT
CDR3aa: CASSLPGLAGDTGELFF

d_gene: NA
len: 17
j_gene: TRBJ1-2
abundance: NA
v_gene: TRBV19
CDR3nt: TGTGCCAGTACCGCGGGGGGCGCGGGCCCTACTAACTATGGCTACACCTTC
CDR3aa: CASTAGGAGPTNYGYTF

d_gene: TRBD2
len: 15
j_gene: TRBJ2-7
abundance: NA
v_gene: TRBV9
CDR3nt: TGTGCCAGCAGCGTAGCGTTCGGGGGGTCCTACGAGCAGTACTTC
CDR3aa: CASSVAFGGSYEQYF

d_gene: TRBD1
len: 18
j_gene: TRBJ2-7
abundance: NA
v_gene: TRBV28
CDR3nt: TGTGCCAGCAGTTTACCCCAACCTGGACAGGGGTTATTCTACGAGCAGTACTTC
CDR3aa: CASSLPQPGQGLFYEQYF

d_gene: TRBD1
len: 13
j_gene: TRBJ2-1
abundance: NA
v_gene: TRBV6-5
CDR3nt: TGTGCCAGCAAGAGGACAGGGATGAATGAGCAGTTCTTC
CDR3aa: CASKRTGMNEQFF

d_gene: NA
len: 14
j_gene: TRBJ1-5
abundance: NA
v_gene: TRBV6-1
CDR3nt: TGTGCCAGCAGTGAAAACCTTGCGAATCAGCCCCAGCATTTT
CDR3aa: CASSENLANQPQHF

d_gene: NA
len: 14
j_gene: TRBJ2-5
abundance: NA
v_gene: TRBV11-2
CDR3nt: TGTGCCAGCAGCTTATTGCAGGTTCAAGAGACCCAGTACTTC
CDR3aa: CASSLLQVQETQYF

d_gene: TRBD1
len: 15
j_gene: TRBJ1-2
abundance: NA
v_gene: TRBV7-8
CDR3nt: TGTGCCAGCAGCTCCGGACAGGGGGGGGTCTATGGCTACACCTTC
CDR3aa: CASSSGQGGVYGYTF

d_gene: TRBD2
len: 15
j_gene: TRBJ2-3
abundance: NA
v_gene: TRBV5-4
CDR3nt: TGTGCCAGCAGCCAAAAACTAGCGAGCACAGATACGCAGTATTTT
CDR3aa: CASSQKLASTDTQYF

d_gene: TRBD1
len: 13
j_gene: TRBJ2-7
abundance: NA
v_gene: TRBV18
CDR3nt: TGTGCCAGCTCACCAGGACAGGCGGACGAGCAGTACTTC
CDR3aa: CASSPGQADEQYF

d_gene: TRBD1
len: 17
j_gene: TRBJ1-5
abundance: NA
v_gene: TRBV19
CDR3nt: TGTGCCAGTAGTATAGTGATCAAGGACAGGGGCAATCAGCCCCAGCATTTT
CDR3aa: CASSIVIKDRGNQPQHF

d_gene: NA
len: 14
j_gene: TRBJ1-1
abundance: NA
v_gene: TRBV2
CDR3nt: TGTGCCAGCAGTGTCGCGCGACAGAACACTGAAGCTTTCTTT
CDR3aa: CASSVARQNTEAFF

d_gene: TRBD1
len: 13
j_gene: TRBJ1-2
abundance: once
v_gene: TRBV5-6
CDR3nt: TGTGCCAGCAGCCCAGGACAGGGCTATGGCTACACCTTC
CDR3aa: CASSPGQGYGYTF

d_gene: NA
len: 12
j_gene: TRBJ2-4
abundance: NA
v_gene: TRBV2
CDR3nt: TGTGCCAGCAGTGAAGGAACATACCCTCAGTACTTC
CDR3aa: CASSEGTYPQYF

d_gene: TRBD2
len: 13
j_gene: TRBJ2-7
abundance: NA
v_gene: TRBV29-1
CDR3nt: TGCAGCGTTGAAATTGCGGGGGTCGACGAGCAGTACTTC
CDR3aa: CSVEIAGVDEQYF